This TCR beta chain derives from a study of T cell repertoires in cytomegalovirus infection. At the level of the study: Public TCR beta signatures were indicative of both CMV infection and a matching HLA type. General study findings and limits: Identification of carriers of CMV plus the relevant HLA was achieved through cumulative public TCR beta family frequency.

This clonotype turned up a few times. What it binds is not known. With V trimmed by 2 bases and J by 8 bases, 11 bases remained unmatched. CDR3 length: 17 residues. Looked up from germline, CDR1 is LNHNV and CDR2 is YYDKDF (reference sequence). One entry per CDR3 protein results from TCRdb running MiXCR on the reads. The profile shows around 550,000 distinct CDR3 sequences, approximately 26% of them singletons. This rearrangement joins TRBV15 to TRBJ2-1; 11 bases match TRBD2. This TCR came from a human donor in good health (CMV status not recorded). Some clones in this sample may be carry-over from other donors' samples. Sequencing input: PBMCs. The CDR3 spells CATSRLRTSGRDDEQFF. The CDR3 bases are TGTGCCACCAGCAGACTAAGGACTAGCGGGCGGGACGATGAGCAGTTCTTC.